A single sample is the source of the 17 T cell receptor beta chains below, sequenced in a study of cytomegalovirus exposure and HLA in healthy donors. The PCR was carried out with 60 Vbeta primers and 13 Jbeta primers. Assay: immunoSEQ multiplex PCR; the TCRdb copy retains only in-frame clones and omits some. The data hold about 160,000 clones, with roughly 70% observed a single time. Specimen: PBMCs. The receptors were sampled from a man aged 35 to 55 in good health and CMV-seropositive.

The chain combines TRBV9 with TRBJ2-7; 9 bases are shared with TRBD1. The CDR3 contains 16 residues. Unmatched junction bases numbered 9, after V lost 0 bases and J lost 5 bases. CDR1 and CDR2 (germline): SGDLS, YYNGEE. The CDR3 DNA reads TGTGCCAGCAGCGTAGGTGGTGGGACAGGGTTCAACGAGCAGTACTTC. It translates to CASSVGGGTGFNEQYF.

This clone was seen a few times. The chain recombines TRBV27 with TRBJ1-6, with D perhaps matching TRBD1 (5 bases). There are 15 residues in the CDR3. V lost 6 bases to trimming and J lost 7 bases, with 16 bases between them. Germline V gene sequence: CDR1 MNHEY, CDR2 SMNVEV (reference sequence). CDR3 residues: CASRLVGRGNSPLHF. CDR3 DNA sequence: TGTGCCAGCAGACTCGTTGGGCGGGGCAATTCACCCCTCCACTTT.

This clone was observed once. The CDR3 spells CSVGAGGTYEQYF. The CDR3, as DNA: TGCAGCGTTGGGGCAGGGGGCACCTACGAGCAGTACTTC. The chain links TRBV29-1 to TRBJ2-7; 8 bases match TRBD1. Per the germline V gene, CDR1 is SQVTM and CDR2 is ANQGSEA. The CDR3 runs 13 residues. Trimming removed 4 bases from V and 2 bases from J; junction bases left unmatched: 4.

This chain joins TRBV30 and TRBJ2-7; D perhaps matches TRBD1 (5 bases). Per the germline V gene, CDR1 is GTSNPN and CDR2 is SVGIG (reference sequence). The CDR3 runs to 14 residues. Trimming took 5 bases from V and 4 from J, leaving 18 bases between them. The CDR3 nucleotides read TGTGCCTGGGCCTCTTCAGGGAACAGGTACGAGCAGTACTTC. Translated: CAWASSGNRYEQYF.

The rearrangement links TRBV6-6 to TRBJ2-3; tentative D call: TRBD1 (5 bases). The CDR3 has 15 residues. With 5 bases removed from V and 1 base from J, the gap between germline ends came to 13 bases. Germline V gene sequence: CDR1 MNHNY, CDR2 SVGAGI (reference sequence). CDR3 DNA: TGTGCCAGCAGTAGCACACAGGCGGGCACAGATACGCAGTATTTT. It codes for CASSSTQAGTDTQYF.

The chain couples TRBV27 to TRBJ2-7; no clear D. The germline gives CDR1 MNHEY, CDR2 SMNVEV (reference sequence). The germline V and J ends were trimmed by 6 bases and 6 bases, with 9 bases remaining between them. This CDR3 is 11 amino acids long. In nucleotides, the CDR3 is TGTGCCAGCAGGCTTAACTCCGAGCAGTACTTC. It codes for CASRLNSEQYF.

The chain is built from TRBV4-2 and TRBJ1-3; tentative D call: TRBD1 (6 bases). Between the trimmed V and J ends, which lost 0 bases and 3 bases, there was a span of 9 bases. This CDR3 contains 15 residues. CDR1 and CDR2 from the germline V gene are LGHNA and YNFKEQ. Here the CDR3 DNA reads TGTGCCAGCAGCCAAGATCCAGGGGTTGGAAACACCATATATTTT. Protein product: CASSQDPGVGNTIYF.

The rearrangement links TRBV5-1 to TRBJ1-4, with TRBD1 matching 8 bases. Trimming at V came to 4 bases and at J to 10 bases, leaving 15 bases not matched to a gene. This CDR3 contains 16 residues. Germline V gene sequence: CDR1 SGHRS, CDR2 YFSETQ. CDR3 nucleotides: TGCGCCAGCAGCCCTGCCGGCCAGGGGGCGAACGGAAAACTGTTTTTT. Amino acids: CASSPAGQGANGKLFF. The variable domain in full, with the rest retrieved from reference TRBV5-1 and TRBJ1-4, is KAGVTQTPRYLIKTRGQQVTLSCSPISGHRSVSWYQQTPGQGLQFLFEYFSETQRNKGNFPGRFSGRQFSNSRSEMNVSTLELGDSALYLCASSPAGQGANGKLFFGSGTQLSVL.

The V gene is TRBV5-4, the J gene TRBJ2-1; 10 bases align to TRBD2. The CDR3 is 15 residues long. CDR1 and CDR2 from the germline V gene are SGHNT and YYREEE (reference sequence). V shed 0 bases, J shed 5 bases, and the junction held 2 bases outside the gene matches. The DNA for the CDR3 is TGTGCCAGCAGCTTGGGACTAGCGGGTAACAATGAGCAGTTCTTC. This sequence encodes CASSLGLAGNNEQFF.

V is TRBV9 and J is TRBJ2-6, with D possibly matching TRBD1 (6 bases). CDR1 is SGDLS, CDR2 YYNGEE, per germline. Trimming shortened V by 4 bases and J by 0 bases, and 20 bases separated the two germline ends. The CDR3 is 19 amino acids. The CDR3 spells CASSRLVGGQGSGANVLTF. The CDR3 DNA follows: TGTGCCAGCAGCCGTCTAGTAGGGGGACAAGGCTCTGGGGCCAACGTCCTGACTTTC.

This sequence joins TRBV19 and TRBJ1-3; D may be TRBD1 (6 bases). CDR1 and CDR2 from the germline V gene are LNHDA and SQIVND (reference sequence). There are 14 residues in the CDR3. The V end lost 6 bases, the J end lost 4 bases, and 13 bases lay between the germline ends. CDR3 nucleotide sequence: TGTGCCAGTAGGACCCGGGACATCGGAAACACCATATATTTT. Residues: CASRTRDIGNTIYF.

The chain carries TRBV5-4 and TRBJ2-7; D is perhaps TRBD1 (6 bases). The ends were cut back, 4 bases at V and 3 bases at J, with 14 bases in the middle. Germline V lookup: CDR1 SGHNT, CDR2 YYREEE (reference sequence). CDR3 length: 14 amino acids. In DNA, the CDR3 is TGTGCCAGCAGCCTCAGGGGACCCTTCTACGAGCAGTACTTC. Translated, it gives CASSLRGPFYEQYF. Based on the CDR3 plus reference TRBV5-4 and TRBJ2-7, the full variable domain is ETGVTQSPTHLIKTRGQQVTLRCSSQSGHNTVSWYQQALGQGPQFIFQYYREEENGRGNFPPRFSGLQFPNYSSELNVNALELDDSALYLCASSLRGPFYEQYFGPGTRLTVT.

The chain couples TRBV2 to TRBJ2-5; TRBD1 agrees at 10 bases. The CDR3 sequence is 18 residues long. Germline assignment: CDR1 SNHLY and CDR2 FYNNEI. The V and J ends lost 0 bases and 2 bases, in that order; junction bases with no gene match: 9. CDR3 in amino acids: CASSEAHRTGGLQETQYF. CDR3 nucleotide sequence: TGTGCCAGCAGTGAAGCGCACCGGACAGGGGGGTTACAAGAGACCCAGTACTTC.

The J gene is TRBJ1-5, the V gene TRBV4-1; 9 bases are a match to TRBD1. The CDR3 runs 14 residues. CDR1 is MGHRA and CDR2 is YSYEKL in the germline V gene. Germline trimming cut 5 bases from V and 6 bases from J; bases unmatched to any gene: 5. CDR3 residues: CASSWDRESQPQHF. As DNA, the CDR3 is TGCGCCAGCAGCTGGGACAGGGAGAGTCAGCCCCAGCATTTT.

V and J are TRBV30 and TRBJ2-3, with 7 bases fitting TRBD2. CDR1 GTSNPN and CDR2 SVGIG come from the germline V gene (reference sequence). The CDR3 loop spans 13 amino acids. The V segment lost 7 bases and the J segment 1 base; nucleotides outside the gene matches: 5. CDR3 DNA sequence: TGTGCCTTTCAGAGCGGGGGCACAGATACGCAGTATTTT. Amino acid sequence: CAFQSGGTDTQYF.

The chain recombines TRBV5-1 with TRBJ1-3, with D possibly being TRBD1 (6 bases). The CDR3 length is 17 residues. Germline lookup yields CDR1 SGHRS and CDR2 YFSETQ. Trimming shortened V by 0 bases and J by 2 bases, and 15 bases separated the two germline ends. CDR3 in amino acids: CASSLGLTGRTGNTIYF. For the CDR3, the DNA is TGCGCCAGCAGCTTGGGTCTCACAGGGAGAACTGGAAACACCATATATTTT.

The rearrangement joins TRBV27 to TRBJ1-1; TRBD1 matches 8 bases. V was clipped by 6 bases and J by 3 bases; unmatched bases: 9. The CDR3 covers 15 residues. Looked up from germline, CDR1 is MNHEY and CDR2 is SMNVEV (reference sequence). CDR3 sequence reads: CASSPRTGKDTEAFF. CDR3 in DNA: TGTGCCAGCAGCCCGAGGACAGGGAAGGACACTGAAGCTTTCTTT.